The clone carrying this TCR beta chain was found once. The antigen is not known. The data were taken from a study of PD-1 blockade in classical Hodgkin lymphoma. Clones were read by immunoSEQ multiplex PCR, and TCRdb kept only the in-frame ones, dropping some. The table includes tens of thousands of clones, roughly 78% detected once. This CDR3 region has 14 residues. After removal of 1 base from V and 7 bases from J, the junction contained 6 bases not matched to a gene. Germline CDR1 SQVTM, CDR2 ANQGSEA. Noted time point: cycle 4 day 1 (C4D1), after 6 weeks of nivolumab. All patients relapsed after autologous stem cell transplantation, and brentuximab vedotin exposure varied. Patients had relapsed/refractory classical Hodgkin lymphoma with complete response, partial response or progressive disease as best response. The study's findings and limits: Prior to therapy, complete responders displayed diversity much like that of newly diagnosed patients. By C4D1 there was a significant rise in CD4+ TCR diversity but not in CD8+ TCR diversity. Lower baseline TCR diversity was reported for newly diagnosed patients than for healthy donors.

This rearrangement joins TRBV29-1 to TRBJ2-1; 8 bases agree with TRBD2. The sequences come from peripheral blood mononuclear cells (PBMCs), collected before the fourth cycle of nivolumab. This receptor was taken from a human donor with classical Hodgkin lymphoma. For the CDR3, the DNA is TGCAGCGTTGAAGCGGGACTAGTTGGAAATGAGCAGTTCTTC. As protein: CSVEAGLVGNEQFF.